This T cell receptor (beta chain) is drawn from a study of blood T cell repertoires in COVID-19. As for the study in general: Researchers got acute and convalescent COVID-19 samples from the United States, Italy and Spain. Sources were T cells, B-cell-depleted T cells, or PBMCs; the material itself was cDNA or gDNA.

Per the original methods: Researchers report that nucleated cell counts were estimated from reference gene primer amplification. Profiled with immunoSEQ multiplex PCR; TCRdb holds only in-frame clones, not every one. D and trimming come from the DNA, and the V and J calls and clone size come from that table. The sample lists 300,000 or so clones, around 87% occurring once. Germline-derived CDR1 and CDR2 are MNHNS and SASEGT. The J segment lost 8 bases and the V segment lost 3 bases, leaving 5 bases of the junction unmatched. The CDR3 length is 13 residues. Worth noting for this clone: The same CDR3 also results from other DNA sequences found in this sample.

The source of this sequence is a woman aged 40 to 50 who had recovered from COVID-19. The specimen sequenced was peripheral blood. V and J are TRBV6-1 and TRBJ1-1, with 8 positions matching TRBD1. The CDR3 sequence: CASSERTGREAFF. DNA for the CDR3: TGTGCCAGCAGTGAGAGGACAGGGCGCGAAGCTTTCTTT.